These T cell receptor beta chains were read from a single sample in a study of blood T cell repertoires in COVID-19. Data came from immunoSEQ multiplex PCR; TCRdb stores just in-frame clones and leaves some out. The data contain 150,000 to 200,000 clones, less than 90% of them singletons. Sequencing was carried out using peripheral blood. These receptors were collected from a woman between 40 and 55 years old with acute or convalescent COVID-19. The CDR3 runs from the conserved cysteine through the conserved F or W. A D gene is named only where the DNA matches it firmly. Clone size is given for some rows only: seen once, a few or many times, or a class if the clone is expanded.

CDR3: CASGNWQGSKQPQHF
DNA: TGTGCCAGCGGGAACTGGCAGGGAAGTAAACAGCCCCAGCATTTT
J: TRBJ1-5
D: -
V: TRBV6-5
size: -

CDR3: CASSIWGQGSIPIYF
DNA: TGCGCCAGCAGCATTTGGGGGCAGGGCAGTATCCCCATATATTTT
J: TRBJ1-3
D: -
V: TRBV10-1
size: once

CDR3: CATSRDRGLAGGQDTQYF
DNA: TGTGCCACCAGCAGAGATCGAGGACTAGCGGGAGGGCAGGATACGCAGTATTTT
J: TRBJ2-3
D: TRBD2
V: TRBV15
size: -

CDR3: CASRDTWDQPQHF
DNA: TGTGCCAGTAGGGACACATGGGACCAGCCCCAGCATTTT
J: TRBJ1-5
D: -
V: TRBV28
size: -

CDR3: CATSPGTSDYEQYF
DNA: TGTGCCACCAGCCCCGGGACTAGCGATTACGAGCAGTACTTC
J: TRBJ2-7
D: TRBD2
V: TRBV15
size: -

CDR3: CASWDRGQNEQFF
DNA: TGTGCCAGCTGGGACAGGGGTCAGAATGAGCAGTTCTTC
J: TRBJ2-1
D: TRBD1
V: TRBV27
size: -

CDR3: CASSLDRMNTEAFF
DNA: TGCGCCAGCAGCTTGGACAGGATGAACACTGAAGCTTTCTTT
J: TRBJ1-1
D: -
V: TRBV5-1
size: -

CDR3: CASSPSRLNTGELFF
DNA: TGTGCCAGCAGTCCTAGCAGACTGAACACCGGGGAGCTGTTTTTT
J: TRBJ2-2
D: -
V: TRBV6-4
size: -

CDR3: CASSSRLAGVNEQFF
DNA: TGTGCCAGCAGCTCCCGACTAGCGGGGGTAAATGAGCAGTTCTTC
J: TRBJ2-1
D: TRBD2
V: TRBV9
size: -

CDR3: CATSDTRASRYTQYF
DNA: TGTGCCACCAGTGATACCAGGGCATCCCGCTATACGCAGTATTTT
J: TRBJ2-3
D: -
V: TRBV24-1
size: few

CDR3: CASSPDREGEKLFF
DNA: TGTGCCAGCTCACCGGACAGGGAAGGTGAAAAACTGTTTTTT
J: TRBJ1-4
D: TRBD1
V: TRBV18
size: -

CDR3: CASGDSYQPQHF
DNA: TGTGCCAGCGGGGACAGCTATCAGCCCCAGCATTTT
J: TRBJ1-5
D: TRBD1
V: TRBV27
size: -

CDR3: CASSPGTSGRAYNEQFF
DNA: TGTGCCAGCAGCCCGGGGACTAGCGGGAGGGCCTACAATGAGCAGTTCTTC
J: TRBJ2-1
D: TRBD2
V: TRBV5-4
size: -

CDR3: CASSQVDRPQETQYF
DNA: TGTGCCAGCAGCCAAGTAGACAGACCCCAAGAGACCCAGTACTTC
J: TRBJ2-5
D: -
V: TRBV4-2
size: -

CDR3: CASSEVIVDTQYF
DNA: TGTGCCAGCAGTGAAGTGATAGTGGATACGCAGTATTTT
J: TRBJ2-3
D: -
V: TRBV6-1
size: -

CDR3: CASSELQTYGYTF
DNA: TGTGCCAGCAGTGAATTACAGACATATGGCTACACCTTC
J: TRBJ1-2
D: -
V: TRBV6-1
size: -

CDR3: CASSLGQGIGEKLFF
DNA: TGCGCCAGCAGCTTGGGTCAGGGTATAGGGGAAAAACTGTTTTTT
J: TRBJ1-4
D: -
V: TRBV5-1
size: -

CDR3: CASSLRRGYSGNTIYF
DNA: TGTGCCAGCAGCCTTCGAAGGGGTTACTCTGGAAACACCATATATTTT
J: TRBJ1-3
D: -
V: TRBV4-2
size: once

CDR3: CASSYGDSYGYTF
DNA: TGTGCCAGCAGTTACGGGGACTCCTATGGCTACACCTTC
J: TRBJ1-2
D: -
V: TRBV6-5
size: many

CDR3: CASSLGAYNSPLHF
DNA: TGTGCCAGCAGCTTAGGCGCCTATAATTCACCCCTCCACTTT
J: TRBJ1-6
D: -
V: TRBV13
size: -

CDR3: CARSSDSSYEQYF
DNA: TGTGCCAGATCGAGTGACAGCTCCTACGAGCAGTACTTC
J: TRBJ2-7
D: -
V: TRBV2
size: -

CDR3: CASSLGQATNYGYTF
DNA: TGTGCCAGCAGCTTGGGACAGGCTACTAACTATGGCTACACCTTC
J: TRBJ1-2
D: TRBD1
V: TRBV7-6
size: -

CDR3: CASGPTSGGGGYTF
DNA: TGTGCTAGTGGCCCTACCTCCGGGGGAGGAGGCTACACCTTC
J: TRBJ1-2
D: -
V: TRBV12-5
size: many

CDR3: CASSWRLAGGPNEQFF
DNA: TGTGCCAGCAGCTGGAGGCTAGCGGGGGGACCAAATGAGCAGTTCTTC
J: TRBJ2-1
D: TRBD2
V: TRBV7-2
size: -